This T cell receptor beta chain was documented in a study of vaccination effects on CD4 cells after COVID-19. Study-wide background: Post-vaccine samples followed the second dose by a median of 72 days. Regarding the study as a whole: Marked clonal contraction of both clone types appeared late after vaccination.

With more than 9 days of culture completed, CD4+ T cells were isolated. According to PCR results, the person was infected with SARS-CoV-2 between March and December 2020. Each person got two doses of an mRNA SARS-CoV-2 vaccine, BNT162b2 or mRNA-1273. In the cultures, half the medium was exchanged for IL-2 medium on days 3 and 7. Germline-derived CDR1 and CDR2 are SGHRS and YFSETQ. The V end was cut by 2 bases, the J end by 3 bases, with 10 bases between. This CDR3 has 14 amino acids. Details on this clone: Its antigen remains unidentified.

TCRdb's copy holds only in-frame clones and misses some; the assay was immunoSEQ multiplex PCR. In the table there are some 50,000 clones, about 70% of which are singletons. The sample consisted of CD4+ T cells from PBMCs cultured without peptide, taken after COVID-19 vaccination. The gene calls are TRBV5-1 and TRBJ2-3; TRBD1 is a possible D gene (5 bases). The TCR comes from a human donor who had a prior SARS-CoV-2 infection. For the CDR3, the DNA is TGCGCCAGCAGCTTCCAGGGTGGGACAGATACGCAGTATTTT. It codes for CASSFQGGTDTQYF.